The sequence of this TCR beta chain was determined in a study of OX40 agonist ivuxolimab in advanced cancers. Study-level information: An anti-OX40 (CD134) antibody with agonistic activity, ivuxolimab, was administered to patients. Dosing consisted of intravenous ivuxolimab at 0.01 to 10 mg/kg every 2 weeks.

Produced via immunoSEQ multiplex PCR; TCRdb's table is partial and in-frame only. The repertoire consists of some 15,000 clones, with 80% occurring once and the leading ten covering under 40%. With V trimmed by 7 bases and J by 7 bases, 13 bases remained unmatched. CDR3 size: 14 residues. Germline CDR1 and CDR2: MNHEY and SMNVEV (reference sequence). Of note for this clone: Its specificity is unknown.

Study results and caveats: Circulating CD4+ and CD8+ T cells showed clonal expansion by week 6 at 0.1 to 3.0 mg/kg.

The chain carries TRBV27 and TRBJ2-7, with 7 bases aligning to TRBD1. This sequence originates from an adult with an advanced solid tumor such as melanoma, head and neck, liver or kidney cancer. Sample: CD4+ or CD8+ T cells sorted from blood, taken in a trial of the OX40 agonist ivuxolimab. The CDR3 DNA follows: TGTGCCAGCATGATTGACAGGGATTATGAAGAGCAGTACTTC. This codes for CASMIDRDYEEQYF.